This is a list of T cell receptor beta chains from one sample in a study of T cells in Graves' hyperthyroidism and ophthalmopathy. TCRdb ran MiXCR on the multiplex PCR reads and lists one entry per CDR3 protein. Of hundreds of thousands of distinct CDR3 sequences listed, roughly 37% are singletons. Sequencing was performed on blood. The source of these receptors is a man aged 18 to 30 with Graves' hyperthyroidism. The CDR3 runs from the conserved cysteine through the conserved F or W. D genes are given only for firm matches. Rows may omit the clone size; those that give it use once, few, many or a size class.

v_gene	d_gene	j_gene	abundance	CDR3nt	CDR3aa
TRBV7-8	TRBD1	TRBJ2-7	few	TGTGCCAGCAGCTCTCGGACAGGGGTATCCTACGAGCAGTACTTC	CASSSRTGVSYEQYF
TRBV25-1	NA	TRBJ2-2	NA	TGTGCCAGCAGTGAACTCCCCATAGGGATAGACACCGGGGAGCTGTTTTTT	CASSELPIGIDTGELFF
TRBV20-1	NA	TRBJ1-5	many	TGCAGTGCTAGATCTTGGCGGCGGGATAATCAGCCCCAGCATTTT	CSARSWRRDNQPQHF
TRBV29-1	NA	TRBJ2-1	NA	TGCAGCGTTGCTCCCAGGGGGGATGAGCAGTTCTTC	CSVAPRGDEQFF
TRBV29-1	NA	TRBJ1-2	many	TGCAGCGTAGCTGACGTAGGCTACACCTTC	CSVADVGYTF
TRBV5-1	NA	TRBJ1-5	many	TGCGCCAGCAGCTTGGCAGGGACTAATCAGCCCCAGCATTTT	CASSLAGTNQPQHF
TRBV12-3/TRBV12-4	NA	TRBJ2-5	NA	TGTGCCAGCGTGAGGGGGGGGGCGGGGGAGACCCAGTACTTC	CASVRGGAGETQYF
TRBV7-9	TRBD1	TRBJ2-4	NA	TGTGCCAGCAGCCCCGGGACAGGGCCAGTCGGAGCCAAAAACATTCAGTACTTC	CASSPGTGPVGAKNIQYF
TRBV7-9	TRBD2	TRBJ2-7	once	TGCGCCAGCAGCCAAGTCGCGGGAGGCCACCAGTACGAGCAGTACTTC	CASSQVAGGHQYEQYF
TRBV5-1	TRBD1	TRBJ2-7	NA	TGCGCCAGCAGCTGGCGAGGGGACAGGGCCTACGAGCAGTACTTC	CASSWRGDRAYEQYF
TRBV11-3	NA	TRBJ2-7	NA	TGTGCCAGGAGCGAGGAGCGCTACGAGCAGTACTTC	CARSEERYEQYF
TRBV12-3/TRBV12-4	NA	TRBJ1-2	NA	TGTGCCAGCAGTTTAAACCCAGGTCCATTCGGCTACACCTTC	CASSLNPGPFGYTF
TRBV7-3	TRBD1	TRBJ1-6	once	TGTGCCAGCAGCTTGGGACAGGTTGCTTCACCCCTACACTTT	CASSLGQVASPLHF
TRBV9	TRBD1	TRBJ1-2	NA	TGTGCCAGCAGTCATACAGGGGGCGGCTACACCTTC	CASSHTGGGYTF
TRBV29-1	TRBD1	TRBJ1-2	once	TGCAGCAGTCTTGGACAGGGCCATGGCTACACCTTC	CSSLGQGHGYTF
TRBV6-5	NA	TRBJ2-3	NA	TGTGCCAGCAGTCAGTTCGCATTCCCGCAGTATTTT	CASSQFAFPQYF
TRBV5-1	TRBD1	TRBJ1-1	few	TGCGCCAGCAGCTTGCGGGCAGGGGGGGGCACTGAAGCTTTCTTT	CASSLRAGGGTEAFF
TRBV5-6	NA	TRBJ1-5	NA	TGTGCCAGCAGCTTGGCAGGCGCCAATAAGCCCCAGCATTTT	CASSLAGANKPQHF
TRBV10-3	NA	TRBJ1-5	NA	TGTGCCATCAGTGATCCGGGGCAGGGAATCAAGCCCCAGCATTTT	CAISDPGQGIKPQHF
TRBV6-6	NA	TRBJ1-6	few	TGTGCCAGCAGTGAAGGGCAGTATAATTCACCCCTCCACTTT	CASSEGQYNSPLHF
TRBV5-1	TRBD2	TRBJ2-7	NA	TGCGCCAGCAGGGAAGAGGGACTAGTCTCCGAGCAGTACTTC	CASREEGLVSEQYF
TRBV7-2	TRBD2	TRBJ2-7	few	TGTGCCAGCAGCTTAGAGCGGTGGACTAGAGGAGGCGAGCAGTACTTC	CASSLERWTRGGEQYF
TRBV19	NA	TRBJ1-5	many	TGTGCCAGTAGCCCAACGATACGCAATCAGCCCCAGCATTTT	CASSPTIRNQPQHF
TRBV19	NA	TRBJ1-1	NA	TGTGCCAGTAGTTCTGCAGTGGGGGACAAAGCTTTCTTT	CASSSAVGDKAFF
TRBV6-5	TRBD2	TRBJ2-7	NA	TGTGCCAGCAGTTACCAGGTCTTGGGACTAGTAAGCGAGCAGTACTTC	CASSYQVLGLVSEQYF
TRBV12-3/TRBV12-4	NA	TRBJ1-6	NA	TGTGCCAGCAGTTTTCGGGGGTCTTCACCCCTCCACTTT	CASSFRGSSPLHF
TRBV7-9	TRBD1	TRBJ1-4	few	TGTGCCAGCAGCCTTATACAGGGGTTGGAACTGTTTTTT	CASSLIQGLELFF
TRBV7-6	TRBD1	TRBJ2-7	few	TGTGCCAGCAGCTTAACGCGGGGACAGGGAGACTACGAGCAGTACTTC	CASSLTRGQGDYEQYF
TRBV6-5	NA	TRBJ1-5	NA	TGTGCCAGCAGACGGGACGGTAGCAATCAGCCCCAGCATTTT	CASRRDGSNQPQHF
TRBV14	NA	TRBJ1-5	many	TGTGCCAGCAGCCAAGACGGATTCAATCAGCCCCAGCATTTT	CASSQDGFNQPQHF
TRBV10-3	NA	TRBJ2-7	few	TGTGCCATCGGTGGTTCCTACGAGCAGTACTTC	CAIGGSYEQYF
TRBV7-9	NA	TRBJ1-4	many	TGTGCCAGCAGCTTAGGCAGGGGTGGTGAAAAACTGTTTTTT	CASSLGRGGEKLFF
TRBV19	NA	TRBJ2-7	NA	TGTGCCAGTAGTATTGCCTCACGAATGGGCTACGAGCAGTACTTC	CASSIASRMGYEQYF
TRBV7-2	TRBD1	TRBJ1-3	many	TGTGCCAGCAGCGTACAGGGGATGAGGTCTGGAAACACCATATATTTT	CASSVQGMRSGNTIYF
TRBV19	TRBD1	TRBJ1-1	NA	TGTGCCAGTACCAGGACAGGCAGGACCACTTCTGAAGCTTTCTTT	CASTRTGRTTSEAFF
TRBV4-3	TRBD1	TRBJ2-7	NA	TGCGCCAGCAGCCCCCTCCCCCCGGGACAGGGGTCCCACGAGCAGTACTTC	CASSPLPPGQGSHEQYF
TRBV6-5	NA	TRBJ2-5	few	TGTGCCAGCAGTTACTCCCGCGGGACCCAGTACTTC	CASSYSRGTQYF
TRBV2	TRBD2	TRBJ2-7	NA	TGTGCCAGCAGCGCGGGACTAGCGGGAGGCGGGGGAAGGCAGTACTTC	CASSAGLAGGGGRQYF
TRBV7-9	TRBD2	TRBJ2-7	NA	TGTGCCAGCAGCTTAGGGCTAGCGGGAGCGCGGACGGGCGAGCAGTACTTC	CASSLGLAGARTGEQYF
TRBV5-1	TRBD2	TRBJ2-5	NA	TGCGCCAGCAGCTGGAGACTAGCCCACCAAGAGACCCAGTACTTC	CASSWRLAHQETQYF
TRBV11-2	NA	TRBJ2-5	many	TGTGCCAGCAGCTCAGGGGTAGGGGAGACCCAGTACTTC	CASSSGVGETQYF
TRBV20-1	NA	TRBJ1-2	many	TGCAGTGCTAGAGATGCGGGAGGAAGATCTGCCTTC	CSARDAGGRSAF
TRBV12-3/TRBV12-4	NA	TRBJ2-2	NA	TGTGCCAGCAGACCAACGAACACCGGGGAGCTGTTTTTT	CASRPTNTGELFF
TRBV6-1	NA	TRBJ1-6	many	TGTGCCAGCAGGATAACAGGCGCTTCACCCCTCCACTTT	CASRITGASPLHF
TRBV19	NA	TRBJ2-7	NA	TGTGCCAGTACGGGAAGGGGGAACAATCAGTACTTC	CASTGRGNNQYF
TRBV29-1	NA	TRBJ2-2	NA	TGCAGCGTTGCACCAGAGCTGTTTTTT	CSVAPELFF
TRBV25-1	NA	TRBJ1-5	NA	TGTGCCAGCTTAGAGTTAAATCAGCCCCAGCATTTT	CASLELNQPQHF
TRBV7-8	TRBD2	TRBJ2-5	NA	TGTGCCAGCAGTTTTGGCGGGAGGGCCGGTGAGACCCAGTACTTC	CASSFGGRAGETQYF
TRBV9	TRBD2	TRBJ2-5	few	TGTGCCAGCAGCCTAGGGACTAGCGTACAAGAGACCCAGTACTTC	CASSLGTSVQETQYF